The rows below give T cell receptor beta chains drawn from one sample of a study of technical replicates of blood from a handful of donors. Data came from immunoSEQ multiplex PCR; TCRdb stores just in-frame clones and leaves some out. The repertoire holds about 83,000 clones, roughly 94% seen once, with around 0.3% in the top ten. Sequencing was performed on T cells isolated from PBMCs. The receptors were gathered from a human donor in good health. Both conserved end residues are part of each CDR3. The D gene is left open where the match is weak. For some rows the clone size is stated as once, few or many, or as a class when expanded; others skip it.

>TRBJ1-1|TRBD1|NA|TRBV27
TGTGCCAGCAGTTGGACAGGGACCGTGAACACTGAAGCTTTCTTT
CASSWTGTVNTEAFF
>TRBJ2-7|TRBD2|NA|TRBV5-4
TGTGCCAGCAGCTTGTATGGCGGGGGGGCCTTGAACGAGCAGTACTTC
CASSLYGGGALNEQYF
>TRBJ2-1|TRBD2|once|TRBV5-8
TGTGCCAGCAGTTTTGGACTAGCGGGGGGAGAGGAGCAGTTCTTC
CASSFGLAGGEEQFF
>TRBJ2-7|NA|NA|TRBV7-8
TGTGCCAGCAGCTTAGAGACACCGAACGAGCAGTACTTC
CASSLETPNEQYF
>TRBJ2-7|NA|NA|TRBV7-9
TGTGCCAGCACCTTCGACAGGCATCGAGAGTACTTC
CASTFDRHREYF
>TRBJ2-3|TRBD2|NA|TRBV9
TGTGCCAGCAGCGGAGGGACTGGGACTAGCGGTGGGGCTGGAGATACGCAGTATTTT
CASSGGTGTSGGAGDTQYF
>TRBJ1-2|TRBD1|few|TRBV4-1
TGCGCCAGCAGCCAAGACGCCGGGACAGCGCTCTATGGCTACACCTTC
CASSQDAGTALYGYTF
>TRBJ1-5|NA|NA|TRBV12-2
TGTGCAAGTCGCCCCAAATTTCAGGGGAATCAGCCCCAGCATTTT
CASRPKFQGNQPQHF
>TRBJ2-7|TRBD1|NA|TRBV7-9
TGTGCCAGCACCTGGCTCGTACTGGGACAGGGTTCCTACGAGCAGTACTTC
CASTWLVLGQGSYEQYF
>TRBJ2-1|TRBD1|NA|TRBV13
TGTGCCAGCAGCTTCGGGACAGCCTATGAGCAGTTCTTC
CASSFGTAYEQFF
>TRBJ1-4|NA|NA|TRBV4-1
TGCGCCAGCAGCCCCCAGGGTTATTTCGGTGAAAAACTGTTTTTT
CASSPQGYFGEKLFF
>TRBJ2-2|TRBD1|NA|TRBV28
TGTGCCAGCAGTTCCCTCCCGGGACAGGGGGTGACCGGGGAGCTGTTTTTT
CASSSLPGQGVTGELFF
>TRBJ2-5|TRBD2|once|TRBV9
TGTGCCAGCAGCGTATACGCTAGCGGGGGGGCAAAGACCCAGTACTTC
CASSVYASGGAKTQYF
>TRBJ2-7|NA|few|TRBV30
TGTGCCTGGAGTGTACTGTCGGGGTTGTTGTCCTACGAGCAGTACTTC
CAWSVLSGLLSYEQYF
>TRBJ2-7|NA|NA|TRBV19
TGTGCCAGTAGTATAGGGGGGGGGCAGGGAGCCTCCTACGAGCAGTACTTC
CASSIGGGQGASYEQYF
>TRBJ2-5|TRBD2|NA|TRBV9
TGTGCCAGCAGCCCTGGACTAGCGGTCGCGGAGACCCAGTACTTC
CASSPGLAVAETQYF
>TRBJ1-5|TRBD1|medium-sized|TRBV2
TGTGCCAGCAGTGATAGGGGGCTCAGTCAGCCCCAGCATTTT
CASSDRGLSQPQHF
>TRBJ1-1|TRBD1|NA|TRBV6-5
TGTGCCAGCAGTTACTCAGCCGGGACAGGGGAGCCCAAAGCTTTCTTT
CASSYSAGTGEPKAFF
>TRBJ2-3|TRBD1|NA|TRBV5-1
TGCGCCAGCAGCTCCAGGACAGGCGCAGATACGCAGTATTTT
CASSSRTGADTQYF
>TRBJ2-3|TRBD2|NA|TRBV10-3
TGTGCCACCGCCGGGACTAGCGGAGTCACAGATACGCAGTATTTT
CATAGTSGVTDTQYF
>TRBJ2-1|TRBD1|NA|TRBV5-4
TGTGCCAGCAGCCCGGGGACAGGGGGCGCGTTCGTATCAGAGCAGTTCTTC
CASSPGTGGAFVSEQFF
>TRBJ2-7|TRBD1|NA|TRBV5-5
TGTGCCAGCAGCTTGCGCCGTGACAGGGACTACGAGCAGTACTTC
CASSLRRDRDYEQYF
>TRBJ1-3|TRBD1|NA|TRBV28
TGTGCCAGCAGTTTAAGCGGGGGGCCCGGGGACAGCTCTGGAAACACCATATATTTT
CASSLSGGPGDSSGNTIYF
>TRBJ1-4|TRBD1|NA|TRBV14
TGTGCCAGCAGCCAAAGGGACAGGGCTGAAAAACTGTTTTTT
CASSQRDRAEKLFF
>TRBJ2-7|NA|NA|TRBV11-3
TGTGCCAGCAGCTTAGACAGCTCCGGGAACTACGAGCAGTACTTC
CASSLDSSGNYEQYF
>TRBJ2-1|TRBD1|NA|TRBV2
TGTGCCAGCACCAACGTACAGGGGTCCTACAATGAGCAGTTCTTC
CASTNVQGSYNEQFF
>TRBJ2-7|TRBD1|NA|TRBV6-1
TGTGCCAGCAATCTGACAGGGCTCGAGCAGTACTTC
CASNLTGLEQYF
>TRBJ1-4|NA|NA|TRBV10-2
TGCGCCAGCCAAATTTCAACTAATGAAAAACTGTTTTTT
CASQISTNEKLFF
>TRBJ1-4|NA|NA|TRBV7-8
TGTGCCAGCAGCTTAGCGTGGGGAGACCTTGCAACTAATGAAAAACTGTTTTTT
CASSLAWGDLATNEKLFF
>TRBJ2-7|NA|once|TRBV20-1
TGCAGTGCTGGGGACACCTACGAGCAGTACTTC
CSAGDTYEQYF
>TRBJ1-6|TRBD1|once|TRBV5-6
TGTGCCAGCAGCGAATTGACAGGGGAGGTGGGTTCACCCCTCCACTTT
CASSELTGEVGSPLHF
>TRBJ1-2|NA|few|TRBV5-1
TGCGCCAGCAGCATTCAGACAACTAACTATGGCTACACCTTC
CASSIQTTNYGYTF
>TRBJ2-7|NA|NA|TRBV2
TGTGCCAGCAGTCTAGGGGTCTACGAGCAGTACTTC
CASSLGVYEQYF
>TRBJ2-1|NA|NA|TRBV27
TGTGCCAGCAGTTTATTTGGACAACCCGAGCAGTTCTTC
CASSLFGQPEQFF
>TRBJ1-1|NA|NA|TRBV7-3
TGTGCCAGCAGCTTCGGGGGGCTCACTGAAGCTTTCTTT
CASSFGGLTEAFF
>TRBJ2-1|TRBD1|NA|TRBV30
TGTGCCTGGAGTGTAAGGGGGCTCTTCAATGAGCAGTTCTTC
CAWSVRGLFNEQFF
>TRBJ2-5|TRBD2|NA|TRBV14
TGTGCCAGCAGCCCGGGACTAGCGAGGACCCAGTACTTC
CASSPGLARTQYF
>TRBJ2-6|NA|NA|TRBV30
TGTGCCTGGAGTCGAGGGACTGGGGCCAACGTCCTGACTTTC
CAWSRGTGANVLTF
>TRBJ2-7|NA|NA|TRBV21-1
TGTGCCAGCAGCGAACAGGGCTTACGCGAGCAGTACTTC
CASSEQGLREQYF
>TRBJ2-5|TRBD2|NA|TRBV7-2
TGTGCCAGCAGCCTCGGGGGGGCACTGGCCCAAGAGACCCAGTACTTC
CASSLGGALAQETQYF
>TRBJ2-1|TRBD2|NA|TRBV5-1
TGCGCCAGCAGCCTACGAGCGGGAGATCTCTATGAGCAGTTCTTC
CASSLRAGDLYEQFF
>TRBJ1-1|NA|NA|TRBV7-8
TGTGCCAGCAGAAAGAGCAGGCTGAACACTGAAGCTTTCTTT
CASRKSRLNTEAFF
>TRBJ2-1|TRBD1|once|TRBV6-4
TGTGCCAGCAGTGACTATGCCGGGACAGGGGGAGTTCATGAGCAGTTCTTC
CASSDYAGTGGVHEQFF
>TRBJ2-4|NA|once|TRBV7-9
TGTGCCAGCAGCTTACCGGGGTCTGGCTTAGCCAAAAACATTCAGTACTTC
CASSLPGSGLAKNIQYF
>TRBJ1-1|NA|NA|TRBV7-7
TGTGCTAGCAGCCCGCGGGGAGGGAACACTGAAGCTTTCTTT
CASSPRGGNTEAFF
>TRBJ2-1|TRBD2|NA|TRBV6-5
TGTGCCAGCGGAGGGCGGGAGGGCGACAATGAGCAGTTCTTC
CASGGREGDNEQFF
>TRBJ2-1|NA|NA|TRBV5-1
TGCGCCAGCAGCTTGGAGACAGCTTACAATGAGCAGTTCTTC
CASSLETAYNEQFF
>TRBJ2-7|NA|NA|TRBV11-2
TGTGCCAGCAGCTTAGATCGCCAGGTCACCTACGAGCAGTACTTC
CASSLDRQVTYEQYF
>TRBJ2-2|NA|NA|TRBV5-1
TGCGCCAGCAGCTCCCGACAGGCGGGCGGGGAGCTGTTTTTT
CASSSRQAGGELFF
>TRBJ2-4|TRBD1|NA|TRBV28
TGTGCCAGCACTTCAGGGACAGGGGAAAACATTCAGTACTTC
CASTSGTGENIQYF
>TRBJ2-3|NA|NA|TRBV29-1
TGCAGCGTTGAAGATCGAGGGGGGGGCACAGATACGCAGTATTTT
CSVEDRGGGTDTQYF
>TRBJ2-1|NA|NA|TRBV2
TGTGCCAGCAGGTACAGGGTATCCTACAATGAGCAGTTCTTC
CASRYRVSYNEQFF
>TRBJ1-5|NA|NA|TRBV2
TGTGCCAGCAGTGAAGCGCTGGGGTCCAGGGAGCCCCAGCATTTT
CASSEALGSREPQHF
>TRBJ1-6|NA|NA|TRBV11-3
TGTGCCAGCAGGCACAGCAGTGATAATTCACCCCTCCACTTT
CASRHSSDNSPLHF
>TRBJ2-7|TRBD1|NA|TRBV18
TGTGCCAGCTCACCGACGACAGGGACGAAAACCTACGAGCAGTACTTC
CASSPTTGTKTYEQYF
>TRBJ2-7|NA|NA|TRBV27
TGTGCCAGCAGTTTATCCCGGGATTACGAGCAGTACTTC
CASSLSRDYEQYF
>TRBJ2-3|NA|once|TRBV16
TGTGCCAGCAGCTCTCAGATTCCTAGCACAGATACGCAGTATTTT
CASSSQIPSTDTQYF
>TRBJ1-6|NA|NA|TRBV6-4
TGTGCCAGCCATTCCGGGACCTATAATTCACCCCTCCACTTT
CASHSGTYNSPLHF
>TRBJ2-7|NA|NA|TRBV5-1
TGCGCCAGCAGCCAGGGGAACTACGAGCAGTACTTC
CASSQGNYEQYF